This T cell receptor (beta chain) was identified during a study of cytomegalovirus exposure and HLA in healthy donors. This clone was recorded a few times. The PCR used 60 Vbeta and 13 Jbeta primers. Profiled with immunoSEQ multiplex PCR; TCRdb holds only in-frame clones, not every one. The table has roughly 60,000 clones, 60% to 80% seen once. This CDR3 is 14 amino acids long. The germline gives CDR1 SGDLS, CDR2 YYNGEE. The trim removed 4 bases at V and 4 bases at J, leaving 5 bases unmatched. The sample was PBMCs. This receptor was identified in a woman aged 40-49 years in good health and CMV-seropositive. This chain links TRBV9 with TRBJ2-3, with 8 bases fitting TRBD2. CDR3 residues: CASSRGGIADTQYF. For the CDR3, the DNA is TGTGCCAGCAGCCGGGGGGGTATCGCAGATACGCAGTATTTT.